Listed here are 4 T cell receptor beta chains from one sample, sequenced in a study of blood T cells in healthy people across ages. With a J-beta primer mix and a sample-barcoded 5' primer, a second PCR ran about 7 to 12 cycles. A single record per CDR3 protein comes from TCRdb applying MiXCR to the 5' RACE reads. The sample consists of some 1.4 million distinct CDR3 sequences, 42% of them appearing once. Sequencing was performed on blood. These receptors all come from a woman aged 18 to 35 in good health.

The CDR3 protein is CASTAGTANQPQHF. CDR3 sequence (DNA): TGTGCCAGCACTGCCGGGACCGCCAATCAGCCCCAGCATTTT. This chain uses TRBV12-3 or TRBV12-4 with TRBJ1-5; possible D gene TRBD1, 5 bases. This CDR3 region has 14 residues. V lost 7 bases and J lost 3, with 13 bases in between.

This clonotype showed up just a few times. This chain joins TRBV5-1 and TRBJ2-5; a weak D match, TRBD1 (5 bases). Germline V gives CDR1 SGHRS, CDR2 YFSETQ. CDR3 length equals 13 residues. Trimming left V 5 bases short and J 4 bases short, with 12 bases between. The CDR3 bases are TGCGCCAGCAGTAGGGGATTCGCAGAGACCCAGTACTTC. Its protein is CASSRGFAETQYF.

The chain combines TRBV12-3 or TRBV12-4 with TRBJ2-3; D not resolved. V lost 6 bases and J lost 7, with 8 bases in between. The CDR3 runs 11 residues. The CDR3 spells CASRFAYTQYF. In DNA form, the CDR3 reads TGTGCCAGCAGGTTTGCCTATACGCAGTATTTT.

V is TRBV5-6 and J is TRBJ2-6; D unresolved. Germline CDR1 is SGHDT and CDR2 is YYEEEE. This CDR3 region has 16 residues. Trimming cost V 3 bases and J 1 base, with 11 bases left between them. DNA for the CDR3: TGTGCCAGCAGCTACCGGAAAGATTCTGGGGCCAACGTCCTGACTTTC. It translates to CASSYRKDSGANVLTF. Full variable domain (outside the CDR3, taken from reference TRBV5-6 and TRBJ2-6): DAGVTQSPTHLIKTRGQQVTLRCSPKSGHDTVSWYQQALGQGPQFIFQYYEEEERQRGNFPDRFSGHQFPNYSSELNVNALLLGDSALYLCASSYRKDSGANVLTFGAGSRLTVL.